The 13 T cell receptor beta chains below all came from one sample that was sequenced in a study of glioma-infiltrating T cells after dendritic cell vaccination. The data were produced by immunoSEQ multiplex PCR, yet TCRdb's version contains in-frame clones alone and is incomplete. The sample lists 99,000 or so clones, about 90% occurring once. Time point meaning: after dendritic cell vaccination, including at tumor progression/relapse. The sequences come from blood, collected after dendritic cell vaccination. The receptors here all came from a human donor with glioblastoma.

This chain links TRBV30 with TRBJ1-2, with D possibly TRBD1 on 5 matching bases. The germline V gene encodes CDR1 GTSNPN and CDR2 SVGIG (reference sequence). The CDR3 sequence is 12 residues long. Trimming took off 3 bases at V and 6 bases at J, with 11 bases between the two ends. CDR3 nucleotide sequence: TGTGCCTGGAGCCTAGAGACAGATGGCTACACCTTC. This gives the protein CAWSLETDGYTF. Looking up the rest from reference TRBV30 and TRBJ1-2 gives the full variable domain: SQTIHQWPATLVQPVGSPLSLECTVEGTSNPNLYWYRQAAGRGLQLLFYSVGIGQISSEVPQNLSASRPQDRQFILSSKKLLLSDSGFYLCAWSLETDGYTFGSGTRLTVV.

The chain has TRBV29-1 and TRBJ1-2; 7 bases map to TRBD1. This CDR3 region has 12 residues. With 4 bases clipped from V and 2 bases from J, the junction kept 1 base outside the gene matches. CDR1 is SQVTM, CDR2 ANQGSEA, per germline. The CDR3: CSVGGQNYGYTF. CDR3 nucleotide sequence: TGCAGCGTTGGGGGACAGAACTATGGCTACACCTTC.

The chain recombines TRBV20-1 with TRBJ1-2; 7 bases agree with TRBD1. Germline V gene data show CDR1 as DFQATT and CDR2 as SNEGSKA (reference sequence). V gave up 3 bases and J gave up 7 bases; unmatched junction bases: 2. This CDR3 spans 11 amino acids. CDR3 loop: CSARDRSGYTF. The CDR3 DNA sequence: TGCAGTGCTAGGGACAGGAGTGGCTACACCTTC.

This chain connects TRBV7-9 to TRBJ2-5, with TRBD2 matching over 14 bases. CDR1 is SEHNR and CDR2 is FQNEAQ in the germline V gene (reference sequence). V lost 5 bases to trimming and J lost 4 bases; unmatched junction nucleotides: 6. The CDR3 extends over 16 amino acids. In nucleotides, the CDR3 is TGTGCCAGCAGCCCGACTAGCGGGGGGGCCGGAGAGACCCAGTACTTC. Translated, it gives CASSPTSGGAGETQYF.

This clone came up once. This chain connects TRBV6-6 to TRBJ2-5; 7 bases map to TRBD2. CDR1 MNHNY and CDR2 SVGAGI come from the germline V gene (reference sequence). The CDR3 is 15 residues long. The V gene end was trimmed by 7 bases and the J gene end by 2 bases; junction bases not matched to a gene: 10. CDR3 in amino acids: CASKPTSLTQETQYF. The CDR3 region has the DNA TGTGCCAGCAAGCCGACTAGCTTAACTCAAGAGACCCAGTACTTC.

V gene TRBV19 combines with J gene TRBJ2-7, with D possibly matching TRBD1 (6 bases). Per germline, CDR1 LNHDA and CDR2 SQIVND (reference sequence). The CDR3 is 15 amino acids. Trimming left V 5 bases short and J 6 bases short, with 20 bases between. CDR3 DNA sequence: TGTGCCAGTAGTCCCCCGGGACAAGGGCTAGGCGAGCAGTACTTC. This translates into CASSPPGQGLGEQYF.

The chain links TRBV11-2 to TRBJ2-7, with a tentative D call TRBD2 (6 bases). The CDR3 consists of 15 residues. Germline V gene data show CDR1 as SGHAT and CDR2 as FQNNGV. V was cut by 5 bases and J by 0 bases, with 14 bases left in between. The CDR3 sequence: CASSAVGEASYEQYF. CDR3 bases: TGTGCCAGCAGCGCGGTGGGGGAGGCCTCCTACGAGCAGTACTTC.

The chain uses TRBV30 and TRBJ1-1; no reliable D call. This CDR3 spans 14 amino acids. Trimming stripped 5 bases from V and 3 bases from J, with 16 bases between. In germline, CDR1 is GTSNPN, CDR2 SVGIG (reference sequence). As DNA, the CDR3 is TGTGCCTGGGGTATCGGGGAATTGGACACTGAAGCTTTCTTT. It yields the protein CAWGIGELDTEAFF. The entire variable domain, with the rest obtained from reference TRBV30 and TRBJ1-1, is as follows: SQTIHQWPATLVQPVGSPLSLECTVEGTSNPNLYWYRQAAGRGLQLLFYSVGIGQISSEVPQNLSASRPQDRQFILSSKKLLLSDSGFYLCAWGIGELDTEAFFGQGTRLTVV.

CDR3 amino acids: CASSVSQAFSGNTIYF. CDR3 nucleotide sequence: TGTGCCAGCAGCGTAAGTCAAGCATTCTCTGGAAACACCATATATTTT. The gene calls are TRBV9 and TRBJ1-3; D gene ambiguous. Trimming removed 1 base at V and 0 bases at J, with 11 bases between. The CDR3 covers 16 residues. CDR1 is SGDLS, CDR2 YYNGEE, per germline.

CDR3 nucleotides: TGTGCCAGCATCCCTTCGGGGGGGCTGAACACTGAAGCTTTCTTT. As protein: CASIPSGGLNTEAFF. The chain joins TRBV6-5 to TRBJ1-1; D might be TRBD1 (6 bases). This CDR3 has 15 amino acids. CDR1 is MNHEY, CDR2 SVGAGI, per germline. Trimming pared 7 bases from V and 0 bases from J, leaving 15 bases between.

Written as DNA, the CDR3 is TGCAGTTCGGGGTCCCAAGAGACCCAGTACTTC. Its protein is CSSGSQETQYF. This chain uses TRBV20-1 with TRBJ2-5; possible D gene TRBD2, 5 bases. This CDR3 contains 11 residues. Germline V gene sequence: CDR1 DFQATT, CDR2 SNEGSKA (reference sequence). V lost 8 bases, J lost 1 base, and 8 bases lay in between.

The chain carries TRBV6-6 and TRBJ1-2; TRBD1 aligns across 9 bases. The J segment lost 6 bases and the V segment lost 5 bases, leaving 4 bases of the junction unmatched. The CDR3 spans 13 residues. Germline values: CDR1 MNHNY, CDR2 SVGAGI (reference sequence). CDR3 sequence reads: CASSNRGRDGYTF. The DNA of the CDR3 is TGTGCCAGCAGTAACAGGGGGCGGGATGGCTACACCTTC.

In its sample, this clone was seen a few times. The chain employs TRBV27 and TRBJ1-4, with 7 bases matching TRBD1. Germline loops: CDR1 MNHEY, CDR2 SMNVEV (reference sequence). The CDR3 runs to 16 residues. Losses at the gene ends were 5 bases for V and 8 bases for J; bases not matched to a gene: 14. The CDR3 DNA follows: TGTGCCAGCAGTCAAACCCCGGGACAGAGAGGCGAAAAACTGTTTTTT. Translating it yields CASSQTPGQRGEKLFF.